Listed below are T cell receptor beta chains from one sample, sequenced in a study of human T cells and chemical hapten exposure. In TCRdb, the RACE reads were re-called with MiXCR into one record per CDR3 protein. The table lists over 75,000 distinct CDR3 sequences, around 9.9% of them singletons. The sequenced sample was whole blood, obtained in connection with sensitization to the hapten diphenylcyclopropenone (DPC). The receptors shown here come from a woman in her thirties with alopecia areata. Some clones in this sample may be carry-over from other donors' samples. CDR3s leave out the opening cysteine and the closing phenylalanine or tryptophan. The order of the fields is D gene, J gene, clone size, V gene, CDR3 protein. A D gene is named only where the DNA matches it firmly. A row's size may be missing; if present it is once, few, many or a size class.

TRBD2 TRBJ2-1 . TRBV11-2 ASSLSGGSYNEQF
. TRBJ2-5 many TRBV7-6 ASSLAGVWRKETQY
TRBD1 TRBJ2-2 many TRBV20-1 SAPDRSNTGELF
. TRBJ2-3 many TRBV5-6 ASSQGTNTQY
TRBD1 TRBJ1-5 many TRBV28 ASTSGTGEQPQH
TRBD2 TRBJ2-2 few TRBV20-1 SARLAGNTGELF
TRBD2 TRBJ2-1 many TRBV10-3 AHRGAGGLNEQF
. TRBJ2-1 many TRBV6-2/TRBV6-3 ASSSRVRRNNEQF
. TRBJ2-1 few TRBV3-1 ASSLPTGGLSYNEQF
. TRBJ1-5 . TRBV9 ASSVGVNQPQH
. TRBJ2-5 many TRBV28 ASSQSPRETQY
. TRBJ1-1 few TRBV7-9 ASSPLAHTEAF
. TRBJ2-7 many TRBV28 ASSSSTGRLKY
. TRBJ2-5 few TRBV20-1 STTSRLGTQY
. TRBJ2-6 . TRBV20-1 SARAHSGANVLT
. TRBJ2-7 many TRBV13 ASSPREPPYEQY
. TRBJ2-3 few TRBV7-9 ASSLSVTGSTDTQY
. TRBJ1-5 many TRBV6-6 ASSYQGIQPQH
TRBD1 TRBJ2-4 . TRBV12-3/TRBV12-4 ASSFRTTGKYGKNIQY
TRBD1 TRBJ2-6 many TRBV29-1 SVLGQGFTGANVLT
TRBD2 TRBJ2-1 many TRBV20-1 SAKVPSGNNEQF
TRBD2 TRBJ2-7 . TRBV20-1 SAYGTSANYEQY
TRBD1 TRBJ2-7 few TRBV12-3/TRBV12-4 ASSTGTGDYEQY
. TRBJ2-2 . TRBV3-1 ASSQELAPTGELF
. TRBJ2-4 many TRBV6-2/TRBV6-3 ASSFAGSKNIQY
TRBD1 TRBJ1-5 . TRBV28 ASRLGTAHGHTQH
. TRBJ2-7 few TRBV29-1 STGGPSGEQY
. TRBJ2-5 many TRBV29-1 SVAWSPETQY
. TRBJ1-3 many TRBV7-2 ASSPGGGSSGNTIY
. TRBJ1-6 many TRBV24-1 ATSQDGISPLH
TRBD2 TRBJ2-1 few TRBV28 ASAGLVVNEQF
. TRBJ2-2 many TRBV7-6 ASSSTNANTGELF
. TRBJ2-2 . TRBV18 ASSLSTGPNTGELF
. TRBJ1-1 . TRBV5-4 ASSRGASDTEAF
. TRBJ2-2 few TRBV18 ASSPPVFSGTGELF
. TRBJ1-2 . TRBV20-1 SASRNQAKAGYT
. TRBJ2-1 few TRBV7-2 ASSLPLTSRNEQF
. TRBJ2-3 few TRBV7-6 ASSLAVSGTVRDTQY
. TRBJ1-6 . TRBV4-1 ASSQRGKNSPLH
. TRBJ2-5 . TRBV28 ASALQETQY